Following are 7 T cell receptor beta chains from one sample sequenced in a study of CD8 T cells in ankylosing spondylitis. MiXCR, applied by TCRdb to the 5' RACE reads, yields one record per CDR3 protein. Altogether about 240,000 distinct CDR3 sequences are present, 8.6% being singletons, with the ten largest covering over 6.5%. Input material: blood, either unsorted or a sorted T cell fraction (not recorded which). These receptors were collected from a male donor with ankylosing spondylitis or in good health (not recorded which).

There are many counts of this clonotype. The CDR3: CSARETGTSGTSSYNEQFF. Written as DNA, the CDR3 is TGCAGTGCTAGAGAAACCGGGACTAGCGGGACGAGCTCCTACAATGAGCAGTTCTTC. The chain carries TRBV20-1 and TRBJ2-1; 13 nucleotides agree with TRBD2. The germline V gene has CDR1 DFQATT and CDR2 SNEGSKA (reference sequence). The CDR3 sequence is 19 residues long. V lost 0 bases to trimming and J lost 0 bases; unmatched junction nucleotides: 8.

This clonotype occurred many times. The V gene is TRBV20-1, the J gene TRBJ2-6; the D is unclear. Germline lookup yields CDR1 DFQATT and CDR2 SNEGSKA (reference sequence). The V end was cut by 2 bases, the J end by 2 bases, with 7 bases between. The CDR3 has 14 amino acids. CDR3 amino acids: CSARSGAGANVLTF. In DNA form, the CDR3 reads TGCAGTGCTAGATCCGGTGCTGGGGCCAACGTCCTGACTTTC.

In its sample, this clonotype was seen many times. J is TRBJ2-7 and V is TRBV6-5; 9 positions match TRBD1. Germline loops: CDR1 MNHEY, CDR2 SVGAGI. Trimming at V came to 5 bases and at J to 2 bases, leaving 4 bases not matched to a gene. This CDR3 has 14 amino acids. CDR3 DNA: TGTGCCAGCAGTCACGGACAGGGGACCTACGAGCAGTACTTC. Residues: CASSHGQGTYEQYF.

CDR3 loop: CASSSQNLGSYEQYF. The DNA of the CDR3 is TGTGCCAGCAGTTCCCAAAACTTGGGGTCCTACGAGCAGTACTTC. V and J are TRBV7-9 and TRBJ2-7, with D uncertain. This CDR3 has 15 residues. Germline values: CDR1 SEHNR, CDR2 FQNEAQ (reference sequence). V gave up 6 bases and J gave up 1 base, with 16 bases separating them.

This clonotype was counted ten times or more. The chain has TRBV30 and TRBJ1-2; D is ambiguous. The germline V gene encodes CDR1 GTSNPN and CDR2 SVGIG (reference sequence). V lost 4 bases, J lost 8 bases, and 17 bases lay in between. The CDR3 length is 13 residues. The CDR3 here is CAWTAAPGNGYTF. CDR3 DNA: TGTGCCTGGACAGCTGCCCCCGGGAACGGCTACACCTTC.

Remarks on this clonotype: This may be a read error, as it is one base from a much larger clone. The V call is TRBV7-2, the J call TRBJ1-5; D is unclear. The CDR3 runs to 14 residues. Germline lookup yields CDR1 SGHTA and CDR2 FQGNSA. CDR3 bases: TGTGCCAGCAGCCTAAGTTTAACTGAGCAGCTCCAGCATTTT. Its translation is CASSLSLTEQLQHF.

There are many counts of this clonotype. The chain employs TRBV5-1 and TRBJ2-4; 12 bases align to TRBD2. V was clipped by 3 bases and J by 3 bases; unmatched bases: 7. The CDR3 has 17 amino acids. In germline, CDR1 is SGHRS, CDR2 YFSETQ. Written as DNA, the CDR3 is TGCGCCAGCAGCTGGTCTAGCGGGAGGGACATCAAAAACATTCAGTACTTC. It translates to CASSWSSGRDIKNIQYF.